Sequencing of this T cell receptor beta chain was carried out in a study of monozygotic twins with inflammatory bowel disease. Regarding the study as a whole: Telling different T cell subtypes apart from each other was not possible. Diversity of TCRbeta measured by inverse Simpson was lower in IBD patients than in healthy co-twins. Possibly reflecting limited power, no difference in repertoire similarity was found between concordant and discordant twins.

Blood was drawn once per donor, and each sample measured roughly 2.5 ml. Germline V gives CDR1 DFQATT, CDR2 SNEGSKA (reference sequence). The CDR3 sequence is 14 residues long. With respect to this clonotype: Antigen specificity is unknown.

TCRdb re-analyzed the 5' RACE reads; it lists each CDR3 protein once, without DNA. The sample data list more than 300,000 distinct CDR3 sequences. The sample consisted of blood. This receptor was taken from a human donor with ulcerative colitis or Crohn's disease, or a healthy co-twin of an affected twin (not recorded which). The rearrangement joins TRBV20-1 to TRBJ1-1; TCRdb's D call, TRBD1, is unchecked because there is no DNA. This chain's CDR3 is CSARGTGGPTEAFF.